This passage covers 29 T cell receptor beta chains from one sample sequenced in a study of cytomegalovirus exposure and HLA in healthy donors. The repertoire was sequenced with immunoSEQ multiplex PCR; TCRdb's copy has only in-frame clones and lacks some. Among about 120,000 clones, 70% to 90% were seen once, and the ten largest hold about 6%. The sequenced sample consisted of PBMCs. Receptor source: a woman aged 18-29 years in good health and CMV-seropositive.

The V and J genes are TRBV7-9 and TRBJ1-1; 11 bases align to TRBD1. V shed 5 bases and J 11 bases; nucleotides not matched to a gene: 7. The germline gives CDR1 SEHNR, CDR2 FQNEAQ (reference sequence). The CDR3 extends over 13 amino acids. CDR3 sequence reads: CASSPDRGPGAFF. The CDR3 DNA follows: TGTGCCAGCAGCCCGGACAGGGGGCCAGGGGCTTTCTTT.

The rearrangement joins TRBV28 to TRBJ1-1; TRBD1 is a possible D gene (5 bases). CDR1 and CDR2 (germline): MDHEN, SYDVKM. The CDR3 is made up of 13 amino acids. V was shortened by 2 bases and J by 3 bases, with 7 bases between the two germline ends. This CDR3 is CASSLGGDTEAFF. The CDR3 DNA sequence: TGTGCCAGCAGTTTAGGGGGGGACACTGAAGCTTTCTTT.

This sequence joins TRBV9 and TRBJ2-7; TRBD1 aligns across 9 bases. Germline assignment: CDR1 SGDLS and CDR2 YYNGEE. The CDR3 covers 15 residues. J was trimmed by 6 bases and V by 4 bases; bases with no gene match: 11. This chain's CDR3 is CASSSQDRGIVEQYF. For the CDR3, the DNA is TGTGCCAGCAGCTCCCAGGACAGGGGAATAGTCGAGCAGTACTTC.

The chain recombines TRBV27 with TRBJ2-1; 10 nucleotides match TRBD2. Germline loops: CDR1 MNHEY, CDR2 SMNVEV (reference sequence). There are 14 residues in the CDR3. J lost 3 bases, V lost 8 bases, and 4 bases had no gene match. The DNA for the CDR3 is TGTGCCAGCGGCGAGCGGGAGGGCTACAATGAGCAGTTCTTC. Amino acid sequence: CASGEREGYNEQFF.

The chain carries TRBV5-1 and TRBJ2-1; TRBD2 matches at 8 bases. V dropped 6 bases and J dropped 4; count of bases not matched to a gene: 15. The V gene's germline CDR1 is SGHRS and CDR2 YFSETQ. CDR3 length: 17 amino acids. CDR3 in amino acids: CASTPPRAGGSYNEQFF. For the CDR3, the DNA is TGCGCCAGCACCCCCCCCAGGGCGGGGGGTTCATACAATGAGCAGTTCTTC.

V usage is TRBV5-5 and J usage is TRBJ1-1; no clear D. V shed 2 bases and J shed 1 base, with 12 bases lying between them. This CDR3 is 15 amino acids long. The germline V gene has CDR1 SGHKS and CDR2 YYEKEE (reference sequence). CDR3 sequence: CASSFGGGRNTEAFF. The CDR3 region has the DNA TGTGCCAGCAGCTTCGGTGGAGGGAGGAACACTGAAGCTTTCTTT.

The chain uses TRBV18 and TRBJ2-1; D remains ambiguous. The V end lost 2 bases, the J end lost 5 bases, and 13 bases lay between the germline ends. The length of the CDR3 is 15 residues. Per the germline V gene, CDR1 is KGHSH and CDR2 is LQKENI. For the CDR3, the DNA is TGTGCCAGCTCACCAGCCGGGTCTTTCGACAATGAGCAGTTCTTC. Its translation: CASSPAGSFDNEQFF.

V usage is TRBV29-1 and J usage is TRBJ2-7; TRBD1 matches at 9 bases. The V and J ends lost 6 bases and 3 bases, in that order; junction bases with no gene match: 6. The germline CDR1 and CDR2 sequences are SQVTM and ANQGSEA. CDR3 size: 13 residues. The CDR3 bases are TGCAGCGTCCGGACAGGGGCTGTCTACGAGCAGTACTTC. Protein sequence: CSVRTGAVYEQYF.

The chain carries TRBV27 and TRBJ2-1; no definite D call. CDR3 length equals 16 residues. V was clipped by 4 bases and J by 3 bases, with 16 bases between them. Per germline, CDR1 MNHEY and CDR2 SMNVEV (reference sequence). CDR3 nucleotides: TGTGCCAGCAGTTATTCCGAACTACCAAACTACAATGAGCAGTTCTTC. This encodes CASSYSELPNYNEQFF.

V gene TRBV7-2 combines with J gene TRBJ2-5; possible D gene TRBD1, 6 bases. Germline CDR1 and CDR2: SGHTA and FQGNSA. Trimming took off 5 bases at V and 1 base at J, with 14 bases between the two ends. This CDR3 is 15 amino acids long. CDR3 coding DNA: TGTGCCAGCAGCGCAGGGGCGACGGTCCAAGAGACCCAGTACTTC. It yields the protein CASSAGATVQETQYF.

The chain combines TRBV11-3 with TRBJ2-1; 8 positions match TRBD2. V dropped 4 bases and J dropped 6; count of bases not matched to a gene: 8. The CDR3 consists of 15 residues. Germline assignment: CDR1 SGHNT and CDR2 YENEEA. The CDR3, as DNA: TGTGCCAGCAGCTCCCGGGAGGGCCCCTCCAATGAGCAGTTCTTC. It specifies CASSSREGPSNEQFF.

The CDR3 DNA sequence: TGTGCCAGCAGCGTAGAAGGGGCCCCCCCAGATACGCAGTATTTT. Translating gives CASSVEGAPPDTQYF. The chain combines TRBV9 with TRBJ2-3; tentatively, D is TRBD1 (5 bases). The CDR3 is made up of 15 amino acids. Per germline, CDR1 SGDLS and CDR2 YYNGEE. V shed 0 bases and J shed 4 bases, with 12 bases lying between them.

This chain uses TRBV2 with TRBJ2-5; D might be TRBD2 (6 bases). The CDR3 has 15 residues. Trimming cost V 2 bases and J 5 bases, with 15 bases left between them. Germline CDR1 SNHLY, CDR2 FYNNEI. The CDR3 DNA follows: TGTGCCAGCAGTGAATGGGGGGTCGGCGGGGAGACCCAGTACTTC. Its translation is CASSEWGVGGETQYF.

The CDR3 DNA sequence: TGTGCCAGCAGCGGTGATAGACTAGCGGGGGTGGGAGATACGCAGTATTTT. This gives the protein CASSGDRLAGVGDTQYF. V is TRBV9 and J is TRBJ2-3; the match to TRBD2 covers 12 bases. This CDR3 is built from 17 residues. Germline CDR1 SGDLS, CDR2 YYNGEE. V was clipped by 3 bases and J by 5 bases; unmatched bases: 10.

Turning to this clone: Different DNA sequences within this sample yield the same CDR3. The chain joins TRBV5-8 to TRBJ1-1, with a tentative D call TRBD1 (5 bases). The CDR3 length is 14 residues. The V gene lost 2 bases and the J gene lost 0 bases, with 8 bases spanning the gap. CDR1 is SGHTS, CDR2 YDEGEE, per germline. The CDR3 sequence is CASSFRGMNTEAFF. The DNA of the CDR3 is TGTGCCAGCAGCTTCCGGGGGATGAACACTGAAGCTTTCTTT.

The chain combines TRBV11-2 with TRBJ2-2; a weak D match, TRBD2 (6 bases). CDR1 SGHAT and CDR2 FQNNGV come from the germline V gene. V dropped 3 bases and J dropped 0 bases, with 11 bases sitting between them. The CDR3 totals 16 residues. Here the CDR3 reads CASSFTPGANTGELFF. In nucleotides, the CDR3 is TGTGCCAGCAGCTTCACCCCGGGAGCGAACACCGGGGAGCTGTTTTTT.

This clone was seen only once. This chain connects TRBV19 to TRBJ1-2; no firm D call. V gave up 3 bases and J gave up 6 bases, with 8 bases separating them. The CDR3 contains 12 residues. Germline CDR1 reads LNHDA; CDR2 reads SQIVND (reference sequence). The CDR3 loop is CASSIPLNGYTF. Here the CDR3 DNA reads TGTGCCAGTAGTATTCCCCTAAATGGCTACACCTTC. Together with reference TRBV19 and TRBJ1-2, the CDR3 gives the full variable domain: DGGITQSPKYLFRKEGQNVTLSCEQNLNHDAMYWYRQDPGQGLRLIYYSQIVNDFQKGDIAEGYSVSREKKESFPLTVTSAQKNPTAFYLCASSIPLNGYTFGSGTRLTVV.

This clone was seen only once. The chain carries TRBV4-1 and TRBJ2-2; 8 bases are a match to TRBD1. This CDR3 has 14 residues. V trimming: 6 bases; J trimming: 1 base; junction bases outside the gene matches: 1. CDR1 is MGHRA, CDR2 YSYEKL, per germline. For the CDR3, the DNA is TGCGCCAGCAGAGGACAGGGGAACACCGGGGAGCTGTTTTTT. It is translated as CASRGQGNTGELFF.

The V gene is TRBV5-1, the J gene TRBJ2-7, with TRBD2 matching over 7 bases. V gave up 3 bases and J gave up 12 bases; unmatched junction bases: 12. CDR1 SGHRS and CDR2 YFSETQ come from the germline V gene. There are 13 residues in the CDR3. CDR3 loop: CASSYEGPGGGYF. In DNA, the CDR3 is TGCGCCAGCAGCTATGAGGGGCCGGGAGGTGGGTACTTC.

The chain carries TRBV11-3 and TRBJ2-7; 7 nucleotides match TRBD1. This CDR3 has 14 amino acids. With 5 bases clipped from V and 3 bases from J, the junction kept 7 bases outside the gene matches. Germline V gene sequence: CDR1 SGHNT, CDR2 YENEEA. The CDR3, as DNA: TGTGCCAGCAGCCTGGGACAGCCCTTCTACGAGCAGTACTTC. It yields the protein CASSLGQPFYEQYF.

The rearrangement joins TRBV18 to TRBJ1-1; D remains unclear. The CDR3 has 14 amino acids. Germline values: CDR1 KGHSH, CDR2 LQKENI. The V end lost 2 bases, the J end lost 0 bases, and 7 bases lay between the germline ends. The CDR3 sequence is CASSPSRLNTEAFF. In DNA, the CDR3 is TGTGCCAGCTCACCATCCAGGTTGAACACTGAAGCTTTCTTT.

Only one count was recorded for this clone. V is TRBV9 and J is TRBJ2-5; the D gene is possibly TRBD2 (6 bases). Germline V gives CDR1 SGDLS, CDR2 YYNGEE. V was cut by 0 bases and J by 5 bases, with 11 bases left in between. This CDR3 contains 14 residues. The CDR3 loop reads CASSVAGLAETQYF. The DNA of the CDR3 is TGTGCCAGCAGCGTAGCAGGGCTAGCGGAGACCCAGTACTTC.

This clone was recorded only once. The rearrangement links TRBV10-3 to TRBJ2-3; 9 bases map to TRBD1. The CDR3 is 15 amino acids. CDR1 and CDR2 (germline): ENHRY, SYGVKD. The V gene end was trimmed by 6 bases and the J gene end by 5 bases; junction bases not matched to a gene: 9. CDR3 residues: CAISGGTGSKDTQYF. CDR3 DNA: TGTGCCATCAGCGGAGGGACAGGGAGTAAAGATACGCAGTATTTT.

The chain carries TRBV5-4 and TRBJ1-1; 9 nucleotides match TRBD1. V shed 4 bases and J 3 bases; nucleotides not matched to a gene: 4. The CDR3 contains 14 residues. Germline V gene lookup returns CDR1 SGHNT and CDR2 YYREEE (reference sequence). CDR3 DNA sequence: TGTGCCAGCAGCCCCGGACAGGGGTACACTGAAGCTTTCTTT. Amino acids: CASSPGQGYTEAFF.

The chain has TRBV18 and TRBJ2-5; the D is unclear. Germline values: CDR1 KGHSH, CDR2 LQKENI. With 3 bases removed from V and 2 bases from J, the gap between germline ends came to 19 bases. The CDR3 extends over 17 amino acids. DNA for the CDR3: TGTGCCAGCTCACCTTCACCCCCGGGTTTTCCACAAGAGACCCAGTACTTC. Residues: CASSPSPPGFPQETQYF.

The chain uses TRBV28 and TRBJ1-4, with 9 positions matching TRBD1. Germline CDR1 MDHEN, CDR2 SYDVKM. This CDR3 comprises 15 residues. J was trimmed by 7 bases and V by 4 bases; bases with no gene match: 7. The DNA for the CDR3 is TGTGCCAGCAGTTCCTTGGGACAGGGACTTGAAAAACTGTTTTTT. Its protein product is CASSSLGQGLEKLFF.

The chain joins TRBV19 to TRBJ2-7; D is perhaps TRBD2 (6 bases). The CDR3 has 15 amino acids. Germline assignment: CDR1 LNHDA and CDR2 SQIVND (reference sequence). Trimming removed 0 bases at V and 3 bases at J, with 12 bases between. The CDR3 protein is CASSIEGVADYEQYF. For the CDR3, the DNA is TGTGCCAGTAGTATAGAGGGGGTAGCGGACTACGAGCAGTACTTC.

This sequence joins TRBV2 and TRBJ2-4; D perhaps matches TRBD2 (5 bases). The CDR3 is 15 amino acids. The ends were cut back, 2 bases at V and 7 bases at J, with 15 bases in the middle. CDR1 SNHLY and CDR2 FYNNEI come from the germline V gene. The CDR3 DNA follows: TGTGCCAGCAGTGAATGGGATAGCGCTACTAACATTCAGTACTTC. Its protein is CASSEWDSATNIQYF.

This chain joins TRBV20-1 and TRBJ1-2, with D uncertain. The V and J ends lost 6 bases and 1 base respectively, with 6 bases between them. This CDR3 is 11 amino acids long. The germline gives CDR1 DFQATT, CDR2 SNEGSKA (reference sequence). The CDR3 sequence: CSATGNYGYTF. CDR3 coding DNA: TGCAGTGCAACCGGTAACTATGGCTACACCTTC.